This T cell receptor beta chain was identified in a study of shared clonotypes between healthy human individuals. Over several immunoSEQ plates, each subset's genomic DNA was distributed in even portions. Per the original data handling: ImmunoSEQ output held junction-only sequences without quality scores, so filtering differed. Data came from immunoSEQ multiplex PCR; TCRdb stores just in-frame clones and leaves some out. Clone size and the V and J calls come from that table; the DNA yielded D and trimming. The sample consists of just over 2,000,000 clones, less than 95% of them appearing once. This clone occurred once. At the DNA level, this CDR3 is encoded by other sequences in the same sample as well. Naive CD8 cells comprised CD45RO-negative, CCR7-positively selected cells, excluding terminally differentiated effector memory CD45RA+ cells. The receptor comes from a man between 18 and 29 years old in good health. The sample consisted of naive CD8+ T cells sorted from blood.

This CDR3 reads CASSLEGGSYEQYF. CDR3 coding DNA: TGTGCCAGCAGCTTAGAGGGCGGGAGCTACGAGCAGTACTTC. This chain uses TRBV7-8 with TRBJ2-7, with TRBD2 matching 7 bases. This CDR3 has 14 residues. The V and J ends lost 1 base and 3 bases, in that order; junction bases with no gene match: 3. Germline CDR1 SGHVS, CDR2 FQNEAQ.